This TCR beta chain was found in a study of radiotherapy plus CTLA-4 blockade in lung cancer. CDR3 length: 15 amino acids. Per germline, CDR1 SGDLS and CDR2 YYNGEE. V was clipped by 0 bases and J by 8 bases, with 17 bases between them. Libraries were prepared by immunoSEQ multiplex PCR; TCRdb keeps only in-frame clonotypes and omits some of them. The sample lists 65,000 to 90,000 clones, around 90% occurring once. The gene calls are TRBV9 and TRBJ1-2, with TRBD1 as a possible D gene (6 bases). This receptor was taken from a human donor with non-small cell lung cancer who had stable disease on radiotherapy plus ipilimumab. The sequences come from peripheral blood, collected from a patient treated with radiotherapy plus ipilimumab. Here the CDR3 DNA reads TGTGCCAGCAGCGTAGGCTGGGCAGGGGTGGGAGGCTACACCTTC. Translated, it gives CASSVGWAGVGGYTF.